The 32 T cell receptor beta chains listed next were all sequenced from one sample in a study of shared T cell receptors in the human thymus. TCRdb's table, derived via immunoSEQ multiplex PCR, lists solely in-frame clones and lacks some. This table has hundreds of thousands of clones, about 90% appearing once. This same sample was also taken into another study, of human thymus T cells.

Input material: thymocytes. These receptors were collected from a boy under three years old with a congenital heart defect.

This rearrangement joins TRBV2 to TRBJ2-5, with D possibly being TRBD1 (8 bases). This CDR3 is built from 14 residues. The ends were cut back, 4 bases at V and 3 bases at J, with 12 bases in the middle. Looked up from germline, CDR1 is SNHLY and CDR2 is FYNNEI. The CDR3 protein is CASSATGGEETQYF. The CDR3 DNA is TGTGCCAGCAGTGCCACAGGGGGGGAAGAGACCCAGTACTTC.

This chain connects TRBV4-3 to TRBJ1-4; 11 nucleotides match TRBD1. Germline V gene lookup returns CDR1 LGHNA and CDR2 YSLEER. The trim removed 4 bases at V and 5 bases at J, leaving 15 bases unmatched. The CDR3 has 19 residues. CDR3 sequence (DNA): TGCGCCAGCAGCCTCAAGTCCAGGGACAGGGGGATGGGAAATGAAAAACTGTTTTTT. Its translation is CASSLKSRDRGMGNEKLFF.

The chain has TRBV28 and TRBJ2-7, with TRBD1 identical over 9 bases. V was pared by 4 bases and J by 9 bases, with 13 bases of the junction left unmatched. The CDR3 extends over 15 amino acids. Germline V gene data show CDR1 as MDHEN and CDR2 as SYDVKM. The CDR3 DNA sequence: TGTGCCAGCAGTTCTCCACAGGGGGCGCCCCAATGGCAGTACTTC. Translating it yields CASSSPQGAPQWQYF.

CDR3 nucleotide sequence: TGTGCCAGTAGTATGGACAGGGGGAACACTGAAGCTTTCTTT. Translation gives CASSMDRGNTEAFF. This chain connects TRBV19 to TRBJ1-1; TRBD1 aligns across 9 bases. V shed 3 bases and J 1 base; nucleotides not matched to a gene: 0. Germline lookup yields CDR1 LNHDA and CDR2 SQIVND (reference sequence). CDR3 length: 14 amino acids.

Concerning this clone itself: This same CDR3 is encoded by further DNA sequences in the sample. This sequence joins TRBV20-1 and TRBJ1-4, with D hard to call. This CDR3 contains 11 residues. Germline V gene lookup returns CDR1 DFQATT and CDR2 SNEGSKA (reference sequence). Trimming stripped 6 bases from V and 8 bases from J, with 10 bases between. This CDR3 is CSAHQREKLFF. The CDR3 nucleotides are TGCAGTGCCCATCAGAGGGAAAAACTGTTTTTT.

The genes are TRBV14 and TRBJ2-3; 10 bases agree with TRBD2. J lost 2 bases, V lost 4 bases, and 18 bases had no gene match. The CDR3 spans 20 residues. Germline V gene lookup returns CDR1 SGHDN and CDR2 FVKESK. The CDR3 nucleotides read TGTGCCAGCAGCCGTCCCCCAGCGGGAGGGCCTTTAAGCGACACAGATACGCAGTATTTT. Translating gives CASSRPPAGGPLSDTDTQYF.

The count of this clone is one. This chain joins TRBV5-1 and TRBJ2-1, with 10 bases that match TRBD2. J lost 2 bases, V lost 5 bases, and 10 bases had no gene match. This CDR3 is built from 17 residues. The germline gives CDR1 SGHRS, CDR2 YFSETQ. CDR3 sequence: CASRRTSGNSAYNEQFF. The CDR3 DNA reads TGCGCCAGCAGGCGGACTAGCGGAAACTCAGCCTACAATGAGCAGTTCTTC.

As for this clone: The conserved final phenylalanine or tryptophan is absent from the CDR3, which likely points to a read error. The chain links TRBV7-4 to TRBJ2-7; 11 nucleotides match TRBD2. The CDR3 length is 15 residues. CDR1 SGHVT and CDR2 SQSDAQ come from the germline V gene. Germline trimming cut 8 bases from V and 3 bases from J; bases unmatched to any gene: 9. The CDR3 DNA reads TGTGCCAGCCCACTTGAGGGACTAGCGGACTACGAGCAGTACCTC. Encoded protein: CASPLEGLADYEQYL.

This clone was counted a single time. The chain uses TRBV28 and TRBJ2-1; 8 bases align to TRBD2. This CDR3 is 16 amino acids long. Trimming at V came to 6 bases and at J to 5 bases, leaving 12 bases not matched to a gene. Germline CDR1 is MDHEN and CDR2 is SYDVKM. The DNA of the CDR3 is TGTGCCAGCAGCCCGCTTATGGGGCGGGAGGACAATGAGCAGTTCTTC. Translated, it gives CASSPLMGREDNEQFF.

The rearrangement links TRBV9 to TRBJ2-7, with 9 bases matching TRBD1. The V segment lost 3 bases and the J segment 6 bases; nucleotides outside the gene matches: 13. This CDR3 spans 16 amino acids. Germline values: CDR1 SGDLS, CDR2 YYNGEE. The CDR3 coding sequence is TGTGCCAGCAGCGCCGGTGAGGGGACAGGGACCTCCGAGCAGTACTTC. Its translation: CASSAGEGTGTSEQYF.

Concerning this clone: Other DNA sequences of this sample code for an identical CDR3. V is TRBV27 and J is TRBJ1-1; D gene ambiguous. Per germline, CDR1 MNHEY and CDR2 SMNVEV (reference sequence). Trimming left V 6 bases short and J 4 bases short, with 6 bases between. CDR3 size: 11 residues. The CDR3 loop reads CASSRGTEAFF. As DNA, the CDR3 is TGTGCCAGCAGCCGGGGCACTGAAGCTTTCTTT.

The chain joins TRBV28 to TRBJ2-4; 7 positions match TRBD2. The V gene end was trimmed by 1 base and the J gene end by 3 bases; junction bases not matched to a gene: 9. Germline lookup yields CDR1 MDHEN and CDR2 SYDVKM. The CDR3 is 17 amino acids. The CDR3 here is CASSLLLGGLGKNIQYF. In nucleotides, the CDR3 is TGTGCCAGCAGTTTATTGCTCGGGGGGTTAGGCAAAAACATTCAGTACTTC.

The genes are TRBV5-4 and TRBJ2-7; 7 bases line up with TRBD1. CDR3 length: 15 amino acids. V dropped 4 bases and J dropped 0; count of bases not matched to a gene: 7. CDR1 SGHNT and CDR2 YYREEE come from the germline V gene (reference sequence). The CDR3 sequence: CASSTGTASSYEQYF. The CDR3 nucleotides are TGTGCCAGCAGCACCGGGACAGCGAGCTCCTACGAGCAGTACTTC. Together with reference TRBV5-4 and TRBJ2-7, the CDR3 gives the full variable domain: ETGVTQSPTHLIKTRGQQVTLRCSSQSGHNTVSWYQQALGQGPQFIFQYYREEENGRGNFPPRFSGLQFPNYSSELNVNALELDDSALYLCASSTGTASSYEQYFGPGTRLTVT.

V usage is TRBV28 and J usage is TRBJ2-7; 12 positions agree with TRBD2. The CDR3 has 16 residues. CDR1 MDHEN and CDR2 SYDVKM come from the germline V gene. Trimming at V came to 0 bases and at J to 5 bases, leaving 5 bases not matched to a gene. CDR3 bases: TGTGCCAGCAGTTTATGCAGCCGGACTAGCGGGGACGAGCAGTACTTC. Its protein product is CASSLCSRTSGDEQYF.

The V and J genes are TRBV7-6 and TRBJ1-1; 7 bases match TRBD1. Germline V gene data show CDR1 as SGHVS and CDR2 as FNYEAQ. Trimming removed 5 bases from V and 5 bases from J; junction bases left unmatched: 11. This CDR3 spans 15 amino acids. In DNA, the CDR3 is TGTGCCAGCAGCCTAGGGACAGAGACCGATACTGAAGCTTTCTTT. Translated: CASSLGTETDTEAFF.

The rearrangement joins TRBV27 to TRBJ2-7; 7 bases align to TRBD1. The V and J ends lost 7 bases and 2 bases, in that order; junction bases with no gene match: 8. In germline, CDR1 is MNHEY, CDR2 SMNVEV (reference sequence). The CDR3 totals 14 residues. CDR3 bases: TGTGCCAGCATCCTGAGGGGACAGCCCTACGAGCAGTACTTC. It is translated as CASILRGQPYEQYF.

The J gene is TRBJ2-7, the V gene TRBV7-2; TRBD1 matches at 9 bases. The germline CDR1 and CDR2 sequences are SGHTA and FQGNSA. The CDR3 spans 17 residues. The junction had 14 bases not matched to a gene; V was cut back by 2 bases and J by 6 bases. CDR3 sequence: CASSLYEPGQGGCEQYF. The CDR3 coding sequence is TGTGCCAGCAGCTTATACGAACCGGGACAGGGAGGTTGCGAGCAGTACTTC.

This chain joins TRBV28 and TRBJ2-2; D is unresolved. Germline V gene sequence: CDR1 MDHEN, CDR2 SYDVKM. V lost 6 bases and J 0 bases, leaving 11 bases between the germline ends. The CDR3 is 15 amino acids. The CDR3 is CASSRFTSNTGELFF. DNA for the CDR3: TGTGCCAGCAGCCGGTTTACCTCGAACACCGGGGAGCTGTTTTTT. Full variable domain (missing parts from reference TRBV28 and TRBJ2-2): DVKVTQSSRYLVKRTGEKVFLECVQDMDHENMFWYRQDPGLGLRLIYFSYDVKMKEKGDIPEGYSVSREKKERFSLILESASTNQTSMYLCASSRFTSNTGELFFGEGSRLTVL.

The V call is TRBV28, the J call TRBJ1-5; D unclear. The CDR3 is made up of 13 amino acids. The germline gives CDR1 MDHEN, CDR2 SYDVKM. Trimming shortened V by 3 bases and J by 7 bases, and 10 bases separated the two germline ends. Written as DNA, the CDR3 is TGTGCCAGCAGTTTTCCTAGGAAACAGCCCCAGCATTTT. Residues: CASSFPRKQPQHF. Full variable domain (rest looked up from reference TRBV28 and TRBJ1-5): DVKVTQSSRYLVKRTGEKVFLECVQDMDHENMFWYRQDPGLGLRLIYFSYDVKMKEKGDIPEGYSVSREKKERFSLILESASTNQTSMYLCASSFPRKQPQHFGDGTRLSIL.

The table lists this clone with a few counts. The chain uses TRBV19 and TRBJ1-4; 7 nucleotides agree with TRBD1. There are 14 residues in the CDR3. V lost 5 bases, J lost 8 bases, and 8 bases stayed unmatched. From germline, CDR1 is LNHDA and CDR2 SQIVND (reference sequence). The CDR3 nucleotides are TGTGCCAGTAGTCCGGACAGGAGGAGAGAAAAACTGTTTTTT. Its protein is CASSPDRRREKLFF.

This clone was seen once. The CDR3 loop is CASSPTTDRRMNTEAFF. CDR3 DNA sequence: TGTGCCAGCTCACCCACTACGGACAGGCGAATGAACACTGAAGCTTTCTTT. The chain links TRBV18 to TRBJ1-1, with 7 bases identical to TRBD1. Germline assignment: CDR1 KGHSH and CDR2 LQKENI. The CDR3 is made up of 17 amino acids. V lost 3 bases and J lost 0; bases outside the gene matches: 10.

CDR3 sequence (DNA): TGCGCCAGCAGTGACGAACTCAGCGGGAGTTACGAGCAGTACTTC. This encodes CASSDELSGSYEQYF. The chain joins TRBV10-2 to TRBJ2-7, with 8 bases aligning to TRBD2. With V trimmed by 3 bases and J by 4 bases, 8 bases remained unmatched. The V gene's germline CDR1 is WSHSY and CDR2 SAAADI. This CDR3 has 15 residues.

The genes are TRBV9 and TRBJ2-1, with 7 bases lining up with TRBD1. The CDR3 totals 13 residues. J was trimmed by 5 bases and V by 3 bases; bases with no gene match: 2. CDR1 and CDR2 (germline): SGDLS, YYNGEE. The CDR3 DNA reads TGTGCCAGCAGCGAGACAGGGAACAATGAGCAGTTCTTC. This translates into CASSETGNNEQFF.

The rearrangement joins TRBV4-1 to TRBJ2-2; the D gene is possibly TRBD2 (5 bases). This CDR3 is built from 16 residues. V was shortened by 1 base and J by 7 bases, with 16 bases between the two germline ends. The germline V gene has CDR1 MGHRA and CDR2 YSYEKL. The CDR3 DNA is TGCGCCAGCAGCCAAGGATTGAGAGGGAAGAGCGGGGAGCTGTTTTTT. This translates into CASSQGLRGKSGELFF.

The count of this clone is one. The CDR3: CSGTSGTGGIGYTF. CDR3 coding DNA: TGCAGCGGAACCTCCGGGACAGGGGGCATTGGCTACACCTTC. The chain uses TRBV29-1 and TRBJ1-2, with TRBD1 matching 12 bases. Germline V gene lookup returns CDR1 SQVTM and CDR2 ANQGSEA. After removal of 7 bases from V and 7 bases from J, the junction contained 10 bases not matched to a gene. This CDR3 has 14 residues.

The chain employs TRBV27 and TRBJ2-7; 12 bases agree with TRBD2. Unmatched junction bases numbered 13, after V lost 7 bases and J lost 0 bases. Germline CDR1 reads MNHEY; CDR2 reads SMNVEV (reference sequence). This CDR3 is 18 amino acids long. Written as DNA, the CDR3 is TGTGCCAGCATCCTAAGACGGACTAGCGGGGATAGCTCCTACGAGCAGTACTTC. It yields the protein CASILRRTSGDSSYEQYF.

The chain links TRBV25-1 to TRBJ2-5, with 7 bases aligning to TRBD1. The germline gives CDR1 MGHDK, CDR2 SYGVNS. This CDR3 is 15 amino acids long. After removal of 5 bases from V and 0 bases from J, the junction contained 6 bases not matched to a gene. This CDR3 is CASSTPRGNQETQYF. CDR3 sequence (DNA): TGTGCCAGCAGTACCCCCAGGGGGAACCAAGAGACCCAGTACTTC.

This chain connects TRBV5-6 to TRBJ2-3; TRBD2 aligns across 7 bases. Looked up from germline, CDR1 is SGHDT and CDR2 is YYEEEE. V lost 3 bases and J lost 6; bases outside the gene matches: 10. The CDR3 runs 15 residues. CDR3 coding DNA: TGTGCCAGCAGCTGGTTAGCGGGCGCCTTGGATACGCAGTATTTT. Translated: CASSWLAGALDTQYF.

The rearrangement uses TRBV5-6 and TRBJ2-1; D perhaps matches TRBD1 (6 bases). The V gene lost 2 bases and the J gene lost 9 bases, with 12 bases spanning the gap. CDR3 size: 13 residues. CDR1 and CDR2 (germline): SGHDT, YYEEEE. CDR3 nucleotides: TGTGCCAGCAGCTTCCCTACAGGGCCTGAGCAGTTCTTC. Translated, it gives CASSFPTGPEQFF. The entire variable domain, with the rest obtained from reference TRBV5-6 and TRBJ2-1, is as follows: DAGVTQSPTHLIKTRGQQVTLRCSPKSGHDTVSWYQQALGQGPQFIFQYYEEEERQRGNFPDRFSGHQFPNYSSELNVNALLLGDSALYLCASSFPTGPEQFFGPGTRLTVL.

The rearrangement uses TRBV6-5 and TRBJ2-7; 7 bases fit TRBD1. This CDR3 is built from 11 residues. Germline CDR1 is MNHEY and CDR2 is SVGAGI. V shed 7 bases, J shed 11 bases, and the junction held 8 bases outside the gene matches. The CDR3 DNA reads TGTGCCAGCACCAAACAGGGGTACGAGTACTTC. Its translation: CASTKQGYEYF.

V is TRBV9 and J is TRBJ2-7; D is perhaps TRBD2 (5 bases). Germline V gives CDR1 SGDLS, CDR2 YYNGEE. With 3 bases removed from V and 3 bases from J, the gap between germline ends came to 10 bases. This CDR3 has 13 amino acids. The CDR3 spells CASSERAHYEQYF. The DNA of the CDR3 is TGTGCCAGCAGCGAGAGGGCCCACTACGAGCAGTACTTC.

The chain recombines TRBV4-1 with TRBJ1-1, with D maybe TRBD1 (5 bases). Germline V gene data show CDR1 as MGHRA and CDR2 as YSYEKL. V shed 0 bases and J shed 10 bases, with 18 bases lying between them. This CDR3 has 15 residues. This chain's CDR3 is CASSQESDTGQGAFF. The CDR3 nucleotides are TGCGCCAGCAGCCAAGAATCTGACACAGGTCAGGGAGCTTTCTTT.